Below, 14 T cell receptor beta chains from the same sample are listed, as sequenced in a study of shared clonotypes between healthy human individuals. Here immunoSEQ multiplex PCR was the method, and the copy in TCRdb shows in-frame clones only, minus some. The top ten clones hold about 2% of a sample with some 630,000 clones, about three quarters of them seen once. The sequenced sample was memory CD4+ T cells sorted from blood. The subset here: CD45RA-negative fraction. These receptors all stem from a woman aged 25 to 45 in good health.

This chain joins TRBV2 and TRBJ1-2; 11 nucleotides align to TRBD1. Germline V gene lookup returns CDR1 SNHLY and CDR2 FYNNEI. The CDR3 length is 13 residues. Trimming cost V 5 bases and J 8 bases; bases outside gene matches: 4. The CDR3 is CASSWTGGDGYTF. The CDR3, as DNA: TGTGCCAGCAGTTGGACAGGGGGCGACGGCTACACCTTC.

The V and J genes are TRBV7-9 and TRBJ1-2, with 7 positions matching TRBD1. With V trimmed by 5 bases and J by 5 bases, 5 bases remained unmatched. The CDR3 length is 13 residues. CDR1 SEHNR and CDR2 FQNEAQ come from the germline V gene (reference sequence). The CDR3 is CASSQTGKYGYTF. The DNA for the CDR3 is TGTGCCAGCAGCCAGACAGGGAAGTATGGCTACACCTTC.

The chain combines TRBV6-6 with TRBJ2-2; D is ambiguous. Germline CDR1 reads MNHNY; CDR2 reads SVGAGI (reference sequence). The CDR3 totals 13 residues. Trimming left V 5 bases short and J 3 bases short, with 7 bases between. The CDR3 reads CASSPRHTGELFF. In DNA form, the CDR3 reads TGTGCCAGCAGTCCTCGACACACCGGGGAGCTGTTTTTT.

This clone was observed at least ten times. The chain carries TRBV11-2 and TRBJ2-3; tentative D call: TRBD2 (5 bases). CDR3 length: 16 residues. Between the trimmed V and J ends, which lost 1 base and 5 bases, there was a span of 16 bases. Germline V gives CDR1 SGHAT, CDR2 FQNNGV. As DNA, the CDR3 is TGTGCCAGCAGCTTAGTTGGAGGTCCGACCAAAGATACGCAGTATTTT. As protein: CASSLVGGPTKDTQYF.

This chain joins TRBV28 and TRBJ1-5; unclear D gene. The CDR3 runs to 12 residues. V was clipped by 3 bases and J by 7 bases, with 7 bases between them. The germline gives CDR1 MDHEN, CDR2 SYDVKM. CDR3 DNA sequence: TGTGCCAGCAGTTTGGTTTACCAGCCCCAGCATTTT. Its protein product is CASSLVYQPQHF. The full variable domain, with the rest looked up from reference TRBV28 and TRBJ1-5, is DVKVTQSSRYLVKRTGEKVFLECVQDMDHENMFWYRQDPGLGLRLIYFSYDVKMKEKGDIPEGYSVSREKKERFSLILESASTNQTSMYLCASSLVYQPQHFGDGTRLSIL.

V gene TRBV9 combines with J gene TRBJ2-1; TRBD2 matches 8 bases. The junction had 12 bases not matched to a gene; V was cut back by 4 bases and J by 6 bases. The germline V gene encodes CDR1 SGDLS and CDR2 YYNGEE. CDR3 length: 16 amino acids. For the CDR3, the DNA is TGTGCCAGCAGCACCCAACCTAGCGGGTACCTCAATGAGCAGTTCTTC. This codes for CASSTQPSGYLNEQFF. Using reference TRBV9 and TRBJ2-1 for the parts outside the CDR3, the full variable domain is DSGVTQTPKHLITATGQRVTLRCSPRSGDLSVYWYQQSLDQGLQFLIQYYNGEERAKGNILERFSAQQFPDLHSELNLSSLELGDSALYFCASSTQPSGYLNEQFFGPGTRLTVL.

J is TRBJ2-1 and V is TRBV27; D unclear. This CDR3 is built from 12 residues. CDR1 is MNHEY, CDR2 SMNVEV, per germline (reference sequence). V was clipped by 6 bases and J by 10 bases, with 13 bases between them. The CDR3, as DNA: TGTGCCAGCAGGCGTCTAGGTTTAGAGCAGTTCTTC. It is translated as CASRRLGLEQFF.

This chain joins TRBV2 and TRBJ1-5; D ambiguous. Germline CDR1 and CDR2: SNHLY and FYNNEI. The CDR3 is 14 residues long. Trimming pared 3 bases from V and 0 bases from J, leaving 6 bases between. CDR3 sequence: CASSDWLSNQPQHF. CDR3 nucleotide sequence: TGTGCCAGCAGTGATTGGCTTAGCAATCAGCCCCAGCATTTT.

The chain is built from TRBV5-4 and TRBJ2-1; TRBD2 matches at 8 bases. This CDR3 has 15 residues. V was clipped by 5 bases and J by 5 bases; unmatched bases: 9. The germline V gene encodes CDR1 SGHNT and CDR2 YYREEE (reference sequence). CDR3 nucleotide sequence: TGTGCCAGCAGTTTAGGCACTAGCGGTAACAATGAGCAGTTCTTC. This codes for CASSLGTSGNNEQFF.

This clone has only a few counts. The chain couples TRBV11-1 to TRBJ2-3, with D hard to call. CDR3 size: 15 residues. The V and J ends lost 4 bases and 2 bases respectively, with 13 bases between them. Germline CDR1 reads SGHAT; CDR2 reads FQDESV (reference sequence). CDR3 coding DNA: TGTGCCAGCAGCTCCCGAGAGAGACACACAGATACGCAGTATTTT. Translating it yields CASSSRERHTDTQYF.

The chain carries TRBV18 and TRBJ1-3; D unclear. CDR1 KGHSH and CDR2 LQKENI come from the germline V gene. V was cut by 1 base and J by 0 bases, with 13 bases left in between. The CDR3 totals 17 residues. The CDR3 reads CASSPRPGRSSGNTIYF. The CDR3 nucleotides read TGTGCCAGCTCACCACGGCCAGGACGATCCTCTGGAAACACCATATATTTT. The entire variable domain, with the rest obtained from reference TRBV18 and TRBJ1-3, is as follows: NAGVMQNPRHLVRRRGQEARLRCSPMKGHSHVYWYRQLPEEGLKFMVYLQKENIIDESGMPKERFSAEFPKEGPSILRIQQVVRGDSAAYFCASSPRPGRSSGNTIYFGEGSWLTVV.

This sequence joins TRBV5-1 and TRBJ2-1; D remains ambiguous. With 2 bases removed from V and 7 bases from J, the gap between germline ends came to 13 bases. Germline loops: CDR1 SGHRS, CDR2 YFSETQ. The CDR3 is 14 residues long. CDR3 sequence reads: CASSLKPHGNEQFF. CDR3 sequence (DNA): TGCGCCAGCAGCTTAAAACCTCACGGGAATGAGCAGTTCTTC.

The CDR3 nucleotides read TGCAGCCACAGTTTTCTCGCTGAAGCTTTCTTT. Amino acid sequence: CSHSFLAEAFF. The chain recombines TRBV29-1 with TRBJ1-1; D not certain. Germline CDR1 SQVTM, CDR2 ANQGSEA. The ends were cut back, 8 bases at V and 6 bases at J, with 13 bases in the middle. The CDR3 is 11 amino acids. Together with reference TRBV29-1 and TRBJ1-1, the CDR3 gives the full variable domain: SAVISQKPSRDICQRGTSLTIQCQVDSQVTMMFWYRQQPGQSLTLIATANQGSEATYESGFVIDKFPISRPNLTFSTLTVSNMSPEDSSIYLCSHSFLAEAFFGQGTRLTVV.

V is TRBV19 and J is TRBJ1-1, with D uncertain. Germline V gives CDR1 LNHDA, CDR2 SQIVND (reference sequence). The V gene lost 5 bases and the J gene lost 4 bases, with 20 bases spanning the gap. CDR3 length equals 16 residues. The CDR3 DNA is TGTGCCAGTAGTGAGTTCGAGGGCGGTTCGGGCACTGAAGCTTTCTTT. It codes for CASSEFEGGSGTEAFF.